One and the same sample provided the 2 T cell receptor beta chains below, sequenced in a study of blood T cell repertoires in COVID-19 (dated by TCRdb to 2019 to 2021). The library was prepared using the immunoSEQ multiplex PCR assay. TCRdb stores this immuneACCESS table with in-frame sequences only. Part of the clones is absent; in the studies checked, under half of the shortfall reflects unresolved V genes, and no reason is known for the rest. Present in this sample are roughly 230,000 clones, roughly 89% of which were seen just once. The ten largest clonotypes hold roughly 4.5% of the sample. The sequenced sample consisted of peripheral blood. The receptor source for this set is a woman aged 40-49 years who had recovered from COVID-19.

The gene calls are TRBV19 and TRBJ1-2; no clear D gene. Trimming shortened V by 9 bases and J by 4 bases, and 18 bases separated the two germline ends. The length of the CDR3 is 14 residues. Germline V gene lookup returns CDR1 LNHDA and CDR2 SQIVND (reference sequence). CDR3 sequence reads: CASTRQSGFYGYTF. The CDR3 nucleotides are TGTGCCAGCACCCGGCAGTCGGGGTTCTATGGCTACACCTTC.

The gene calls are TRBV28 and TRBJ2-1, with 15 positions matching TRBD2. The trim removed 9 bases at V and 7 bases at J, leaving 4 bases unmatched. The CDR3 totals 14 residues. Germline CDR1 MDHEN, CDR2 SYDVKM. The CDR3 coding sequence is TGTGCCAGTGGGACTAGCGGGGGGCCTAATGAGCAGTTCTTC. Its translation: CASGTSGGPNEQFF.